This T cell receptor (beta chain) was captured in a study of T-cell memory formation after mild COVID-19. Trimming took off 3 bases at V and 9 bases at J, with 12 bases between the two ends. The CDR3 runs 14 residues. The sample holds a few counts of this clonotype. The target antigen is unknown. Regarding the study as a whole: For contracting clones, CD4+ ones sat mainly in CM and EM, CD8+ in EMRA. In pre-infection memory, a portion of responding clones appeared, which suggested that cross-reactive memory joined.

With constant-segment primers, 5'RACE yielded cDNA libraries of TCR alpha and TCR beta that carried sample barcodes and UMIs. Each CDR3 protein gets one entry after TCRdb re-called the 5' RACE reads with MiXCR. Of approximately 300,000 distinct CDR3 sequences detected, more than 15% appear once; the ten largest clones hold about a fifth. The clonotype comes from a man aged 18-30 years who had mild COVID-19 (a few samples of this study predate the infection). Cell type and time point are not known. The sequencing input was PBMCs or a T cell subset sorted from them (not recorded which). The V gene is TRBV12-3 or TRBV12-4, the J gene TRBJ1-6; weak D call: TRBD1 (6 bases). CDR3 in DNA: TGTGCCAGCAGTTTCACAGGGATGGGTTCACCCCTCCACTTT. Protein: CASSFTGMGSPLHF.